The following is a T cell receptor beta chain sequence with its context. Its antigen remains unidentified. This CDR3 has 17 residues. CDR1 and CDR2 from the germline V gene are SGHNT and YYREEE (reference sequence). Trimming at V came to 4 bases and at J to 3 bases, leaving 8 bases not matched to a gene. TCRB transcripts that were expressed got sequenced, as all of the isolated RNA had been reverse transcribed. Deep immunoSEQ sequencing covered naive, central memory and regulatory T cell samples. Profiling relied on immunoSEQ multiplex PCR, and the TCRdb table lists in-frame clones only, not all of them. The sample has roughly 300,000 clones, roughly 8% seen once; the top ten hold approximately 0.47%. This sample is part of a study of beta chain features in type 1 diabetes. Study-level findings and limits: Shortening that was moderate but significant affected the TCRB CDR3s of Type 1 diabetes patients in all four CD4+ subsets. Patients' naive, central memory and Treg TCRB repertoires seemed closer to one another than those of healthy donors. In type 1 diabetes patients, VDJ junctions had fewer insertions; deletions at these junctions were more frequent.

This clonotype originated in a woman between 18 and 30 years old in good health. The material sequenced was central memory CD4+ T cells from blood. The J gene is TRBJ2-1, the V gene TRBV5-4, with 12 nucleotides matching TRBD2. CDR3 sequence reads: CASSTLGLAGFYNEQFF. CDR3 coding DNA: TGTGCCAGCAGCACCCTAGGACTAGCGGGATTCTACAATGAGCAGTTCTTC. The whole variable domain, filled in from reference TRBV5-4 and TRBJ2-1, reads ETGVTQSPTHLIKTRGQQVTLRCSSQSGHNTVSWYQQALGQGPQFIFQYYREEENGRGNFPPRFSGLQFPNYSSELNVNALELDDSALYLCASSTLGLAGFYNEQFFGPGTRLTVL.